The sequence of this T cell receptor beta chain was determined in a study of OX40 agonist ivuxolimab in advanced cancers. The CDR3 runs to 13 residues. Germline V gives CDR1 SGHNT, CDR2 YENEEA. Trimming shortened V by 3 bases and J by 4 bases, and 7 bases separated the two germline ends. Some clones are missing from TCRdb's copy, which holds only in-frame ones; the method was immunoSEQ multiplex PCR. The sample includes fewer than 80,000 clones, 75% to 95% of them seen just once. The source was CD4+ or CD8+ T cells sorted from blood, collected in a trial of the OX40 agonist ivuxolimab. This clonotype originated in an adult with an advanced solid tumor such as melanoma, head and neck, liver or kidney cancer. The chain carries TRBV11-3 and TRBJ2-1; no firm D call. CDR3 amino acids: CASSFDAYNEQFF. DNA of the CDR3: TGTGCCAGCAGCTTCGATGCGTACAATGAGCAGTTCTTC.